Shown below are 32 T cell receptor beta chains from a single sample sequenced in a study of blood T cell repertoires in COVID-19. The assay was immunoSEQ multiplex PCR, and TCRdb's table has in-frame clones only and misses some. Of around 100,000 clones detected, about 80% appear once; the ten largest clones hold about 12%. The material sequenced was peripheral blood. The receptors were sampled from a woman in her 70s with acute or convalescent COVID-19.

This clone was recorded a few times. The genes are TRBV6-1 and TRBJ2-1; no reliable D call. CDR3 size: 17 residues. Per the germline V gene, CDR1 is MNHNS and CDR2 is SASEGT. Trimming took 0 bases from V and 2 from J, leaving 14 bases between them. The CDR3 loop reads CASSEARGTQPYNEQFF. The CDR3 nucleotides are TGTGCCAGCAGTGAAGCGAGAGGCACCCAACCCTACAATGAGCAGTTCTTC.

This clone has only one observation. This rearrangement joins TRBV12-3 or TRBV12-4 to TRBJ1-4; D possibly corresponds to TRBD1 (5 bases). CDR3 length: 13 amino acids. Trimming left V 5 bases short and J 7 bases short, with 11 bases between. The CDR3 region is CASSRGNGEKLFF. The CDR3, as DNA: TGTGCCAGCAGTCGGGGGAACGGTGAAAAACTGTTTTTT.

This chain links TRBV19 with TRBJ2-1, with 11 bases identical to TRBD2. The CDR3 is made up of 14 amino acids. With V trimmed by 7 bases and J by 7 bases, 6 bases remained unmatched. Germline loops: CDR1 LNHDA, CDR2 SQIVND (reference sequence). The CDR3 protein is CASMLAGGGNEQFF. CDR3 bases: TGTGCCAGTATGCTAGCGGGGGGCGGGAATGAGCAGTTCTTC.

The rearrangement links TRBV6-5 to TRBJ2-1; the match to TRBD2 covers 10 bases. Germline lookup yields CDR1 MNHEY and CDR2 SVGAGI. Unmatched junction bases numbered 1, after V lost 2 bases and J lost 3 bases. The CDR3 is made up of 15 amino acids. The CDR3 reads CASSYASGGYNEQFF. Written as DNA, the CDR3 is TGTGCCAGCAGTTACGCTAGCGGGGGCTACAATGAGCAGTTCTTC.

The V and J genes are TRBV11-3 and TRBJ2-1, with 8 bases matching TRBD2. V lost 8 bases, J lost 7 bases, and 1 base stayed unmatched. The CDR3 totals 11 residues. Germline assignment: CDR1 SGHNT and CDR2 YENEEA. The CDR3 DNA reads as TGTGCCAGCCGCGGGGGGAATGAGCAGTTCTTC. Its protein product is CASRGGNEQFF.

This clone was seen many times. V is TRBV6-5 and J is TRBJ1-2; 9 nucleotides line up with TRBD1. Trimming cost V 5 bases and J 3 bases; bases outside gene matches: 4. CDR3 length: 14 amino acids. Germline V gene lookup returns CDR1 MNHEY and CDR2 SVGAGI. CDR3 DNA sequence: TGTGCCAGCAGTACAGGGGGCGGCGACTATGGCTACACCTTC. It yields the protein CASSTGGGDYGYTF.

The chain has TRBV6-5 and TRBJ2-3; the D is unclear. Looked up from germline, CDR1 is MNHEY and CDR2 is SVGAGI. The CDR3 sequence is 12 residues long. V lost 8 bases, J lost 6 bases, and 12 bases lay in between. DNA of the CDR3: TGTGCCAGCCACAGAGTCATGGATACGCAGTATTTT. This encodes CASHRVMDTQYF.

The chain recombines TRBV6-5 with TRBJ1-2; no reliable D call. Trimming cost V 6 bases and J 12 bases, with 23 bases left between them. Germline V lookup: CDR1 MNHEY, CDR2 SVGAGI. The CDR3 totals 14 residues. The CDR3 sequence is CASRDWIAGRGDTF. The CDR3 DNA reads as TGTGCCAGCAGGGACTGGATTGCGGGTCGAGGAGACACCTTC.

The gene calls are TRBV7-6 and TRBJ1-1; tentatively, D is TRBD1 (6 bases). The CDR3 length is 18 residues. Per germline, CDR1 SGHVS and CDR2 FNYEAQ. Trimming shortened V by 1 base and J by 0 bases, and 18 bases separated the two germline ends. The CDR3 region is CASSLGLLRGLMNTEAFF. As DNA, the CDR3 is TGTGCCAGCAGCTTAGGGCTTCTCAGGGGACTAATGAACACTGAAGCTTTCTTT.

Here the CDR3 reads CASSFSGAVEKLFF. The CDR3 nucleotides read TGTGCCAGCAGTTTTTCAGGGGCGGTTGAAAAACTGTTTTTT. The genes are TRBV6-2 or TRBV6-3 and TRBJ1-4; TRBD1 might be the D (6 bases). Germline CDR1 is MNHEY and CDR2 is SVGEGT. V lost 4 bases, J lost 7 bases, and 13 bases lay in between. The CDR3 length is 14 residues.

This clone was counted only a few times. CDR3 loop: CASMITGEGTEAFF. In DNA, the CDR3 is TGTGCCAGCATGATAACAGGGGAAGGGACTGAAGCTTTCTTT. The chain combines TRBV7-9 with TRBJ1-1; 7 bases match TRBD1. The CDR3 is 14 residues long. Trimming cost V 7 bases and J 5 bases; bases outside gene matches: 10. Germline V gene data show CDR1 as SEHNR and CDR2 as FQNEAQ (reference sequence).

V and J are TRBV2 and TRBJ1-2, with TRBD1 matching 11 bases. CDR1 is SNHLY and CDR2 is FYNNEI in the germline V gene. The CDR3 is made up of 16 amino acids. V was clipped by 3 bases and J by 4 bases; unmatched bases: 7. The DNA of the CDR3 is TGTGCCAGCAGTGATGGACAGGGGGCGGCGGGCTATGGCTACACCTTC. This encodes CASSDGQGAAGYGYTF.

The CDR3 nucleotides are TGTGCCAGCAGTGAAGCCTTTTCCGGCCGGGGGGGCTACAATGAGCAGTTCTTC. It codes for CASSEAFSGRGGYNEQFF. The J gene is TRBJ2-1, the V gene TRBV6-1, with 8 bases identical to TRBD2. The CDR3 is made up of 18 amino acids. The germline V gene has CDR1 MNHNS and CDR2 SASEGT. V shed 0 bases, J shed 3 bases, and the junction held 10 bases outside the gene matches.

The rearrangement links TRBV7-8 to TRBJ2-1, with 15 bases matching TRBD2. The germline CDR1 and CDR2 sequences are SGHVS and FQNEAQ. The CDR3 length is 20 residues. The V segment lost 3 bases and the J segment 0 bases; nucleotides outside the gene matches: 9. CDR3 nucleotides: TGTGCCAGCAGCTTCCCGGGACTAGCGGGGGGCCCGAGCTCCTACAATGAGCAGTTCTTC. Protein product: CASSFPGLAGGPSSYNEQFF.

This sequence joins TRBV30 and TRBJ1-3; D remains unclear. The CDR3 is 14 residues long. The ends were cut back, 1 base at V and 0 bases at J, with 7 bases in the middle. Per the germline V gene, CDR1 is GTSNPN and CDR2 is SVGIG (reference sequence). This chain's CDR3 is CAWSERGSGNTIYF. The CDR3 DNA reads TGTGCCTGGAGTGAACGGGGCTCTGGAAACACCATATATTTT.

The V call is TRBV4-2, the J call TRBJ1-2, with TRBD1 matching over 8 bases. Germline V CDR1 and CDR2: LGHNA, YNFKEQ. Trimming at V came to 0 bases and at J to 7 bases, leaving 10 bases not matched to a gene. The CDR3 contains 16 residues. CDR3 in DNA: TGTGCCAGCAGCCAAGATGGCCGGACAGGGATCGGTGGCTACACCTTC. Residues: CASSQDGRTGIGGYTF.

The genes are TRBV6-6 and TRBJ2-1, with TRBD1 matching 8 bases. Trimming at V came to 4 bases and at J to 7 bases, leaving 6 bases not matched to a gene. Germline V lookup: CDR1 MNHNY, CDR2 SVGAGI (reference sequence). The CDR3 runs to 14 residues. For the CDR3, the DNA is TGTGCCAGCAGTTTGGACAGGGCGGGGAATGAGCAGTTCTTC. Protein sequence: CASSLDRAGNEQFF.

This clone was detected once. The CDR3 here is CASSTDRVTDEQFF. The CDR3 nucleotides are TGCGCCAGCAGCACCGACAGGGTTACGGATGAGCAGTTCTTC. V usage is TRBV5-1 and J usage is TRBJ2-1; TRBD1 matches at 7 bases. Germline V gene sequence: CDR1 SGHRS, CDR2 YFSETQ. This CDR3 comprises 14 residues. V trimming: 4 bases; J trimming: 8 bases; junction bases outside the gene matches: 9.

This chain connects TRBV2 to TRBJ2-1, with unresolved D. The CDR3 loop spans 12 amino acids. V was trimmed by 4 bases and J by 4 bases, leaving 5 bases between them. The germline V gene has CDR1 SNHLY and CDR2 FYNNEI. The CDR3, as DNA: TGTGCCAGCAGTGTAGAATACAATGAGCAGTTCTTC. Its translation: CASSVEYNEQFF.

The chain uses TRBV28 and TRBJ2-5; 9 bases fit TRBD1. Losses at the gene ends were 4 bases for V and 3 bases for J; bases not matched to a gene: 6. Germline V CDR1 and CDR2: MDHEN, SYDVKM. The CDR3 extends over 15 amino acids. The CDR3 is CASSSTGGHEETQYF. The CDR3 DNA is TGTGCCAGCAGTTCTACAGGGGGCCACGAAGAGACCCAGTACTTC.

The J gene is TRBJ1-3, the V gene TRBV30; D remains ambiguous. The CDR3 sequence is 15 residues long. CDR1 and CDR2 (germline): GTSNPN, SVGIG (reference sequence). V was cut by 3 bases and J by 4 bases, with 16 bases left in between. As DNA, the CDR3 is TGTGCCTGGAGGGCCCGGGGTTTCGGGGGAAACACCATATATTTT. Protein product: CAWRARGFGGNTIYF.

The chain uses TRBV2 and TRBJ1-3; 7 positions agree with TRBD1. The V and J ends lost 8 bases and 0 bases, in that order; junction bases with no gene match: 7. Germline lookup yields CDR1 SNHLY and CDR2 FYNNEI. The CDR3 totals 15 residues. This chain's CDR3 is CASGSAGGSGNTIYF. In nucleotides, the CDR3 is TGTGCCAGCGGGAGTGCAGGGGGCTCTGGAAACACCATATATTTT. Supplemented by reference TRBV2 and TRBJ1-3, the full variable domain reads EPEVTQTPSHQVTQMGQEVILRCVPISNHLYFYWYRQILGQKVEFLVSFYNNEISEKSEIFDDQFSVERPDGSNFTLKIRSTKLEDSAMYFCASGSAGGSGNTIYFGEGSWLTVV.

The chain carries TRBV6-5 and TRBJ1-4; 9 bases map to TRBD1. CDR1 and CDR2 (germline): MNHEY, SVGAGI. This CDR3 has 15 residues. V lost 8 bases to trimming and J lost 2 bases; unmatched junction nucleotides: 6. The DNA for the CDR3 is TGTGCCAGCTCGATCGGGACAGGGACTAATGAAAAACTGTTTTTT. It translates to CASSIGTGTNEKLFF.

The rearrangement links TRBV30 to TRBJ1-4; 10 bases match TRBD1. This CDR3 spans 15 amino acids. From germline, CDR1 is GTSNPN and CDR2 SVGIG (reference sequence). The V and J ends lost 0 bases and 6 bases, in that order; junction bases with no gene match: 4. CDR3 in amino acids: CAWSVRGQGYEKLFF. The CDR3 DNA reads as TGTGCCTGGAGTGTACGGGGACAGGGGTATGAAAAACTGTTTTTT.

This chain connects TRBV30 to TRBJ1-5, with a tentative D call TRBD1 (5 bases). Looked up from germline, CDR1 is GTSNPN and CDR2 is SVGIG (reference sequence). V dropped 1 base and J dropped 3 bases, with 13 bases sitting between them. CDR3 length equals 15 residues. Here the CDR3 reads CAWSAGQGNNQPQHF. The CDR3 DNA is TGTGCCTGGAGTGCCGGGCAGGGTAACAATCAGCCCCAGCATTTT.

The chain has TRBV28 and TRBJ1-1; D possibly corresponds to TRBD1 (5 bases). Germline V lookup: CDR1 MDHEN, CDR2 SYDVKM. The CDR3 is made up of 15 amino acids. V was trimmed by 2 bases and J by 0 bases, leaving 10 bases between them. The chain's CDR3 is CASSLPGALNTEAFF. CDR3 nucleotides: TGTGCCAGCAGTTTACCTGGGGCCTTGAACACTGAAGCTTTCTTT.

The gene calls are TRBV5-4 and TRBJ2-5; TRBD1 agrees at 7 bases. V shed 4 bases and J 0 bases; nucleotides not matched to a gene: 3. This CDR3 has 14 residues. The germline V gene encodes CDR1 SGHNT and CDR2 YYREEE (reference sequence). Here the CDR3 DNA reads TGTGCCAGCAGCCGGGACAGTAACCAAGAGACCCAGTACTTC. Its protein is CASSRDSNQETQYF.

The V gene is TRBV4-3, the J gene TRBJ2-2, with D tentatively TRBD1 (6 bases). V lost 0 bases and J 7 bases, leaving 12 bases between the germline ends. Germline V CDR1 and CDR2: LGHNA, YSLEER. The CDR3 covers 15 residues. The CDR3 sequence is CASSQDTGLVGELFF. The CDR3 DNA reads TGCGCCAGCAGCCAAGATACAGGGCTGGTCGGGGAGCTGTTTTTT.

CDR3 nucleotide sequence: TGTGCCAGCAGCTTAAAATTGGGGCAGGGGAACACTGAAGCTTTCTTT. Translating gives CASSLKLGQGNTEAFF. The rearrangement uses TRBV7-8 and TRBJ1-1; a possible D gene is TRBD1 (5 bases). Per the germline V gene, CDR1 is SGHVS and CDR2 is FQNEAQ. V gave up 2 bases and J gave up 1 base, with 14 bases separating them. The CDR3 length is 16 residues.

V gene TRBV6-4 combines with J gene TRBJ1-2, with D unresolved. The germline V gene has CDR1 MRHNA and CDR2 SNTAGT. The CDR3 is made up of 14 amino acids. The V end was cut by 6 bases, the J end by 8 bases, with 19 bases between. For the CDR3, the DNA is TGTGCCAGCAGCCCCAACCGGGGTTCCGAGGGCTACACCTTC. This codes for CASSPNRGSEGYTF.

The rearrangement joins TRBV5-8 to TRBJ2-7, with TRBD1 matching over 8 bases. V dropped 0 bases and J dropped 0; count of bases not matched to a gene: 5. Germline V CDR1 and CDR2: SGHTS, YDEGEE. This CDR3 region has 16 residues. In nucleotides, the CDR3 is TGTGCCAGCAGCTTGGGGCAGGGGGCTTTCTCCTACGAGCAGTACTTC. The encoded protein is CASSLGQGAFSYEQYF.

The chain joins TRBV7-3 to TRBJ2-1; TRBD2 agrees at 9 bases. The V gene end was trimmed by 5 bases and the J gene end by 10 bases; junction bases not matched to a gene: 12. Germline V gene sequence: CDR1 SGHTA, CDR2 FQGTGA. This CDR3 comprises 15 residues. CDR3 sequence reads: CASSRRGGGGAEQFF. For the CDR3, the DNA is TGTGCCAGCAGCCGCCGCGGGGGCGGGGGGGCCGAGCAGTTCTTC.